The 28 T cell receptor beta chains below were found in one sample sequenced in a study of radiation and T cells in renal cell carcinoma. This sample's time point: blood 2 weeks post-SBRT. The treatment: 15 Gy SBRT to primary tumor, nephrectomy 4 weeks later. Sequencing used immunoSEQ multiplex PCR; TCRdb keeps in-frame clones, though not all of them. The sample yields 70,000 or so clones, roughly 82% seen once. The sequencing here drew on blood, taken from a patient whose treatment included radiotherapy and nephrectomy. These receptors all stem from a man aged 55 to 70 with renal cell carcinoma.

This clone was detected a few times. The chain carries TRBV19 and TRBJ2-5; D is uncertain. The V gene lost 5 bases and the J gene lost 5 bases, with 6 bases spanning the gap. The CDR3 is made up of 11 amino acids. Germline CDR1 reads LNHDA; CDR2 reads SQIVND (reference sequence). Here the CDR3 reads CASSVGETQYF. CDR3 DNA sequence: TGTGCCAGTAGTGTTGGGGAGACCCAGTACTTC. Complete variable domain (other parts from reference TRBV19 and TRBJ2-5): DGGITQSPKYLFRKEGQNVTLSCEQNLNHDAMYWYRQDPGQGLRLIYYSQIVNDFQKGDIAEGYSVSREKKESFPLTVTSAQKNPTAFYLCASSVGETQYFGPGTRLLVL.

The chain's CDR3 is CASGTSGTYEQYF. The CDR3 DNA is TGTGCCAGTGGAACTAGCGGGACTTACGAGCAGTACTTC. The J gene is TRBJ2-7, the V gene TRBV19, with 10 bases aligning to TRBD2. The CDR3 is 13 residues long. Germline CDR1 LNHDA, CDR2 SQIVND (reference sequence). With V trimmed by 8 bases and J by 4 bases, 5 bases remained unmatched.

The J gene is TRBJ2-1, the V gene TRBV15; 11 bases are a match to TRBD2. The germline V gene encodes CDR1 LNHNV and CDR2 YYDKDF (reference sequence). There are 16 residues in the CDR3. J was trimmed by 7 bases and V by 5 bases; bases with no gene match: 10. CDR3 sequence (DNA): TGTGCCACCAGCGCCGTACTAGCGGGAGCGGTAAATGAGCAGTTCTTC. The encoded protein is CATSAVLAGAVNEQFF.

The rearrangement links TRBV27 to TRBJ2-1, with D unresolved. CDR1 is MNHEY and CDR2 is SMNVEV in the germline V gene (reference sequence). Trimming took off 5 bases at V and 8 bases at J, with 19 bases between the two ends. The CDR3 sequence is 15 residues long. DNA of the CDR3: TGTGCCAGCAGTCCTGTGGGTGTCGACTGGGATGAGCAGTTCTTC. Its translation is CASSPVGVDWDEQFF.

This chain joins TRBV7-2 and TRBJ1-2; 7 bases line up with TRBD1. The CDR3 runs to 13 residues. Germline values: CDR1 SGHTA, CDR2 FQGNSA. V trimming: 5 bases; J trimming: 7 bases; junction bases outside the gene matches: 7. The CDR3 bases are TGTGCCAGCAGCCTAAGGGACAGAAGTGGCTACACCTTC. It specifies CASSLRDRSGYTF.

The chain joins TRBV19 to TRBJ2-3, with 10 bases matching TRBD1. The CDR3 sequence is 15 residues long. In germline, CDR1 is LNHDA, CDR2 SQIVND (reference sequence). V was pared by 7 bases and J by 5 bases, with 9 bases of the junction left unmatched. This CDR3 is CASIGTGVKRDTQYF. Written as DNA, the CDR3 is TGTGCCAGTATAGGGACAGGGGTCAAAAGAGATACGCAGTATTTT.

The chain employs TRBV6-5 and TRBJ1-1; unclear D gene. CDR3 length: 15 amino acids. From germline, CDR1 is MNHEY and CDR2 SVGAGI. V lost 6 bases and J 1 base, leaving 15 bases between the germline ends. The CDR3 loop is CASRTYGVGNTEAFF. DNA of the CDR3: TGTGCCAGCAGGACATACGGGGTTGGGAACACTGAAGCTTTCTTT.

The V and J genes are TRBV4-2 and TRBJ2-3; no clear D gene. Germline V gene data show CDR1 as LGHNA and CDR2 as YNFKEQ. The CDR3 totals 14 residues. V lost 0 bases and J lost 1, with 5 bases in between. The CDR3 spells CASSQDFGTDTQYF. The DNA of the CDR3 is TGTGCCAGCAGCCAAGATTTTGGCACAGATACGCAGTATTTT.

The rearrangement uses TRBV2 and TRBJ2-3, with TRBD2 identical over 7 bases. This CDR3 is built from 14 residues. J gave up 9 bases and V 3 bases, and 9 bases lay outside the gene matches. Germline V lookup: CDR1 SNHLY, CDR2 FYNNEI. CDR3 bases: TGTGCCAGCAGTGAGATTGCGGGAGACGGAACGCAGTATTTT. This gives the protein CASSEIAGDGTQYF. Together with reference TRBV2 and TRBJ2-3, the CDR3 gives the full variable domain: EPEVTQTPSHQVTQMGQEVILRCVPISNHLYFYWYRQILGQKVEFLVSFYNNEISEKSEIFDDQFSVERPDGSNFTLKIRSTKLEDSAMYFCASSEIAGDGTQYFGPGTRLTVL.

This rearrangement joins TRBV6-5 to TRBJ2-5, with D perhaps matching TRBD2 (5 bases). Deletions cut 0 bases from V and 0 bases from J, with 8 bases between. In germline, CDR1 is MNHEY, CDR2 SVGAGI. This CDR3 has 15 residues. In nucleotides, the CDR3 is TGTGCCAGCAGTTACTCAACGACTAACCAAGAGACCCAGTACTTC. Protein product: CASSYSTTNQETQYF.

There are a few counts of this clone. CDR3 sequence (DNA): TGTGCCAGCAGTGACAGGGCACAGGGCTACGAGCAGTACTTC. Translation: CASSDRAQGYEQYF. This chain connects TRBV6-5 to TRBJ2-7; 7 bases are shared with TRBD1. CDR3 length: 14 amino acids. Germline V CDR1 and CDR2: MNHEY, SVGAGI. V lost 5 bases and J lost 3; bases outside the gene matches: 7.

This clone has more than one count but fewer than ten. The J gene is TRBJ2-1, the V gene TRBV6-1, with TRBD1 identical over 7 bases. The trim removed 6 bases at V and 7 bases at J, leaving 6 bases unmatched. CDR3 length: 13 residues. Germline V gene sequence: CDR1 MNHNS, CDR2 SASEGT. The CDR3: CASRGQVVNEQFF. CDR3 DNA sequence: TGTGCCAGCAGAGGACAGGTAGTAAATGAGCAGTTCTTC.

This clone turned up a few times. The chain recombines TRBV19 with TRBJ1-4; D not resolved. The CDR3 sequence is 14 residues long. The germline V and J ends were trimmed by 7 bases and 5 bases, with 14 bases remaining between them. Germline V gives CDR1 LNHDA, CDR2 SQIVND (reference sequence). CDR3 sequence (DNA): TGTGCCAGTACCTGGACGGGGTCAAATGAAAAACTGTTTTTT. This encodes CASTWTGSNEKLFF.

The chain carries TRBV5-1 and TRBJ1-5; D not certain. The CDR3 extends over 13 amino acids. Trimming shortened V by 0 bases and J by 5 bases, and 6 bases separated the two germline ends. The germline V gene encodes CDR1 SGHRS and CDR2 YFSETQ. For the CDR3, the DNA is TGCGCCAGCAGCTTGGGAGGTGATCAGCCCCAGCATTTT. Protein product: CASSLGGDQPQHF.

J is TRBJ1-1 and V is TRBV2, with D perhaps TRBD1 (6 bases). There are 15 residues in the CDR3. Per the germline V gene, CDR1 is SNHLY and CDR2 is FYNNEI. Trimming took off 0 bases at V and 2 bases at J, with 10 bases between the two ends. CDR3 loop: CASSEAGQPNTEAFF. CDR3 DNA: TGTGCCAGCAGTGAAGCCGGACAGCCTAACACTGAAGCTTTCTTT.

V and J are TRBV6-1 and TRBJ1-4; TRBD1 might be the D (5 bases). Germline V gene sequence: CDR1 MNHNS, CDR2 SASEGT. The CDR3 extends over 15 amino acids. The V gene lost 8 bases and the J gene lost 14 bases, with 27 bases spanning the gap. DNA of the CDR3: TGTGCCAGCGGGGACCGAGGAGGGCCGTCCGATTTCCTGTTTTTT. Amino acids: CASGDRGGPSDFLFF.

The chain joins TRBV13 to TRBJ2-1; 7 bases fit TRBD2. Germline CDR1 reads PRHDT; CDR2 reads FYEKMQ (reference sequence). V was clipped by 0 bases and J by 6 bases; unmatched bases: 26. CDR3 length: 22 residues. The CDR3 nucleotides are TGTGCCAGCAGCTTAGGTAAATGGTGGGCTAGCGGCCAACTTCAAGGCCTCAATGAGCAGTTCTTC. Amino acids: CASSLGKWWASGQLQGLNEQFF.

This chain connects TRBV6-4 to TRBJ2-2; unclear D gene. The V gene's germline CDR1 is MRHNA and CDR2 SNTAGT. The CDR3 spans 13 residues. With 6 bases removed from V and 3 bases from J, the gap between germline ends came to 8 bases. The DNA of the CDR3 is TGTGCCAGCAGCCAGGAGCACACCGGGGAGCTGTTTTTT. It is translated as CASSQEHTGELFF.

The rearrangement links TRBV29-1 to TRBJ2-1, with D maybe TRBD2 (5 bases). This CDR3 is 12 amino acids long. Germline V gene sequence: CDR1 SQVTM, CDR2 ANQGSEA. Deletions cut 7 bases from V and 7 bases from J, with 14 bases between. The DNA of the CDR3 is TGCAGCGGTCCGGGGTCCAAGAATGAGCAGTTCTTC. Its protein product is CSGPGSKNEQFF.

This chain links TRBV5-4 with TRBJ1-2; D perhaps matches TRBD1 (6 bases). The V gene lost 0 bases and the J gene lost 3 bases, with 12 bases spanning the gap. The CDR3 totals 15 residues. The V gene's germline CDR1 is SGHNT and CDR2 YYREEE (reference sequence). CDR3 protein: CASSLGQGNYYGYTF. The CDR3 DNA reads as TGTGCCAGCAGCTTGGGGCAGGGGAACTACTATGGCTACACCTTC.

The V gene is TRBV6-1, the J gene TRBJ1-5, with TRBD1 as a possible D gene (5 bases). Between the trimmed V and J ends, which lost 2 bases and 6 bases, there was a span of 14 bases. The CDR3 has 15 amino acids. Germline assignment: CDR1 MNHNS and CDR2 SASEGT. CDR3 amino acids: CASSEMRGQAQPQHF. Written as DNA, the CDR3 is TGTGCCAGCAGTGAAATGAGGGGCCAGGCTCAGCCCCAGCATTTT.

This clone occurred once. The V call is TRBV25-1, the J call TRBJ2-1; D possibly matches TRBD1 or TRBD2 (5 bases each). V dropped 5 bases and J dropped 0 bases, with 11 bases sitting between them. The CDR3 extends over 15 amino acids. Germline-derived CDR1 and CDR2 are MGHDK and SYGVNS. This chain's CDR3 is CASSPGTFSYNEQFF. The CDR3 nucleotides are TGTGCCAGCAGTCCCGGGACCTTCTCCTACAATGAGCAGTTCTTC. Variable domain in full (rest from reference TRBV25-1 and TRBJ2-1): EADIYQTPRYLVIGTGKKITLECSQTMGHDKMYWYQQDPGMELHLIHYSYGVNSTEKGDLSSESTVSRIRTEHFPLTLESARPSHTSQYLCASSPGTFSYNEQFFGPGTRLTVL.

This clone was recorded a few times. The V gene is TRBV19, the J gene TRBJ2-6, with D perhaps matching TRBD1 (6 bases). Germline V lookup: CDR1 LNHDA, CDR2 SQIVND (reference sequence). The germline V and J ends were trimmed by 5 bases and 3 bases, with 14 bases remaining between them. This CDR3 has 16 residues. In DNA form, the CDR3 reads TGTGCCAGTAGTTTACCACAGGGCCTTGGGGCCAACGTCCTGACTTTC. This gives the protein CASSLPQGLGANVLTF.

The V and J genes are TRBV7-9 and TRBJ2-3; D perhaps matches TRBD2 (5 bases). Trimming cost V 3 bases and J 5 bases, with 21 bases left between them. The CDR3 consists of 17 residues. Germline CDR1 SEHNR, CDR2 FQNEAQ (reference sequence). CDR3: CASSFSFPRTRGDTQYF. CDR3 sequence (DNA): TGTGCCAGCAGCTTTTCGTTCCCGAGAACCCGGGGAGATACGCAGTATTTT. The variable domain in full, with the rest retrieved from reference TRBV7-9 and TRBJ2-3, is DTGVSQNPRHKITKRGQNVTFRCDPISEHNRLYWYRQTLGQGPEFLTYFQNEAQLEKSRLLSDRFSAERPKGSFSTLEIQRTEQGDSAMYLCASSFSFPRTRGDTQYFGPGTRLTVL.

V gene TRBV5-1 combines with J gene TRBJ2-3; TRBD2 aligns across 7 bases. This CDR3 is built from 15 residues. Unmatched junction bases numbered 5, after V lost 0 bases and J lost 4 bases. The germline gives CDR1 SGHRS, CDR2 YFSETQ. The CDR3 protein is CASSLVGGRADTQYF. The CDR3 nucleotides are TGCGCCAGCAGCTTGGTAGGCGGGAGAGCAGATACGCAGTATTTT.

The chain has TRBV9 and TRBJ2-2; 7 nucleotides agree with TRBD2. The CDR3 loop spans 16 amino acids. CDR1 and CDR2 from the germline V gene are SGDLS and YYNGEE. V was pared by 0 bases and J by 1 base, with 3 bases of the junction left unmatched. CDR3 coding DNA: TGTGCCAGCAGCGTAGGGTCTAGCGGGAACACCGGGGAGCTGTTTTTT. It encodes CASSVGSSGNTGELFF.

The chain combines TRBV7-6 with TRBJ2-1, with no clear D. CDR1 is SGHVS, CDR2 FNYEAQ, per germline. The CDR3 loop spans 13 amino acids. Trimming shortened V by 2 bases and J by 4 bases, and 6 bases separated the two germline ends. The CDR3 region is CASSLNSYNEQFF. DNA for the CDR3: TGTGCCAGCAGCTTAAACTCTTACAATGAGCAGTTCTTC.

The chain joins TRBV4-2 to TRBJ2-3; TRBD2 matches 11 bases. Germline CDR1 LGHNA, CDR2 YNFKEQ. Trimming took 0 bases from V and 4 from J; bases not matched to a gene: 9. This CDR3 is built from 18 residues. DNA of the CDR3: TGTGCCAGCAGCCAAGAAAGGATAATAGCGGGAGGGTCAGATACGCAGTATTTT. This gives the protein CASSQERIIAGGSDTQYF.